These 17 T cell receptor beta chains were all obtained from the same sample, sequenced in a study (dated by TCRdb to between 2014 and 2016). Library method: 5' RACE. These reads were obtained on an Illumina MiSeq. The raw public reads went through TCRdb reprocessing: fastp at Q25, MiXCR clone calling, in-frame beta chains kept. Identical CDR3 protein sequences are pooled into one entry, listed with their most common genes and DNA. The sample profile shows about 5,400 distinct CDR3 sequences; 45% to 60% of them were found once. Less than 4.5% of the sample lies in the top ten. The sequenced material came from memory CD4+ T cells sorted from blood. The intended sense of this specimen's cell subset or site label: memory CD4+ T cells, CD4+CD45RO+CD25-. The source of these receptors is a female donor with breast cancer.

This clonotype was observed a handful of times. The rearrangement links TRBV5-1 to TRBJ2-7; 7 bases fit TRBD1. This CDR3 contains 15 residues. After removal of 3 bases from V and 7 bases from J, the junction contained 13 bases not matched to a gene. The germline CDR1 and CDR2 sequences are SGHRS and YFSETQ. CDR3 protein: CASSSLGTEIREQYF. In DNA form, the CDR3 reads TGCGCCAGCAGCTCCCTAGGGACAGAGATACGAGAGCAGTACTTC.

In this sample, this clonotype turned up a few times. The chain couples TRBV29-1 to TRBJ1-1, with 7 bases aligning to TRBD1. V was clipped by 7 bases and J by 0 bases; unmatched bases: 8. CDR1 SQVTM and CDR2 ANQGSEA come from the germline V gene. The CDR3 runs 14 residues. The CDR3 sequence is CSGRQGWVNTEAFF. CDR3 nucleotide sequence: TGCAGCGGCCGACAGGGATGGGTGAACACTGAAGCTTTCTTT. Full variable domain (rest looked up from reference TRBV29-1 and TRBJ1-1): SAVISQKPSRDICQRGTSLTIQCQVDSQVTMMFWYRQQPGQSLTLIATANQGSEATYESGFVIDKFPISRPNLTFSTLTVSNMSPEDSSIYLCSGRQGWVNTEAFFGQGTRLTVV.

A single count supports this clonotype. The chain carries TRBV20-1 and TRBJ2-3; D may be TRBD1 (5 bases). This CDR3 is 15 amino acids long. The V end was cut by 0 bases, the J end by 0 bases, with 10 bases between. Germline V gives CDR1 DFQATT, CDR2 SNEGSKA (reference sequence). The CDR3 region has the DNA TGCAGTGCTAGAGACAGGGTCCTGAGCACAGATACGCAGTATTTT. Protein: CSARDRVLSTDTQYF.

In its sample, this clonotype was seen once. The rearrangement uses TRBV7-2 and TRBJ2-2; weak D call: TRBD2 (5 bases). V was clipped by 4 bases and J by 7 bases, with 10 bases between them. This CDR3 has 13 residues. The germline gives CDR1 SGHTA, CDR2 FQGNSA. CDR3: CASSSFRGGELFF. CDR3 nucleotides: TGTGCCAGCAGCTCCTTCCGGGGCGGGGAGCTGTTTTTT.

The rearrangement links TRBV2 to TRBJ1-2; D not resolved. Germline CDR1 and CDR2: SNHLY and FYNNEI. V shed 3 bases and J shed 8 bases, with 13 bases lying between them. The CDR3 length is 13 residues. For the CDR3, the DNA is TGTGCCAGCAGTGAGAGGGAATTGGGGGGCTACACCTTC. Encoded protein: CASSERELGGYTF.

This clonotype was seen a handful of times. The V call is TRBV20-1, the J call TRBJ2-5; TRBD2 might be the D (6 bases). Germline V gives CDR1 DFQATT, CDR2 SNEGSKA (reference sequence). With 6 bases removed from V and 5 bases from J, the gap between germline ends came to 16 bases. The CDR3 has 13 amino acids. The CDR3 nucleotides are TGCAGTGCCCCCTATCTAGCGAGGGAGACCCAGTACTTC. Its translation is CSAPYLARETQYF.

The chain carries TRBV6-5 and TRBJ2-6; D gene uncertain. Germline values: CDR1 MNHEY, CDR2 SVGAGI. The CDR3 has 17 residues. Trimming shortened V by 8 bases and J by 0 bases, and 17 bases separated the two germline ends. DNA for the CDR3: TGTGCCAGCCAGACAACGGGTTTAGCCTCTGGGGCCAACGTCCTGACTTTC. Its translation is CASQTTGLASGANVLTF.

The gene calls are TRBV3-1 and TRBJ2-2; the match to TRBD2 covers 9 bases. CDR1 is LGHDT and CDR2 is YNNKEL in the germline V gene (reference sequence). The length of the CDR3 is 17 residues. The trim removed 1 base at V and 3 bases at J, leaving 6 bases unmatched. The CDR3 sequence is CASSQARGGEDTGELFF. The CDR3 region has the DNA TGTGCCAGCAGCCAAGCCCGCGGGGGGGAGGACACCGGGGAGCTGTTTTTT.

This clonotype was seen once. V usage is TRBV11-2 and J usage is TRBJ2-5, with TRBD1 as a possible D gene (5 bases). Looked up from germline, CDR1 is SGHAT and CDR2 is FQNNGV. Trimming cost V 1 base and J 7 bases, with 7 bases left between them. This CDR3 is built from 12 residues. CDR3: CASSLGQGTQYF. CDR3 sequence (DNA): TGTGCCAGCAGCTTAGGGCAGGGGACCCAGTACTTC.

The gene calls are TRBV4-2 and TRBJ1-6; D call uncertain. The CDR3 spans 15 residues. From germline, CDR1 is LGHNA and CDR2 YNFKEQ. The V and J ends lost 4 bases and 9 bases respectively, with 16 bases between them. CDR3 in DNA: TGTGCCAGCAGCCTCGCATATCGGGTTTCTTCACCCCTCCACTTT. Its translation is CASSLAYRVSSPLHF.

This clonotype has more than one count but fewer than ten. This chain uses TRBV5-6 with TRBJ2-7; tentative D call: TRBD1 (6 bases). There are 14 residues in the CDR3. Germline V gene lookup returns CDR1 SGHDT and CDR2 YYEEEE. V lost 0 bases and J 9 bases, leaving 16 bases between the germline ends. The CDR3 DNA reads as TGTGCCAGCAGCTTGGGGACAGCCTACGAAGGGCAGTACTTC. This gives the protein CASSLGTAYEGQYF.

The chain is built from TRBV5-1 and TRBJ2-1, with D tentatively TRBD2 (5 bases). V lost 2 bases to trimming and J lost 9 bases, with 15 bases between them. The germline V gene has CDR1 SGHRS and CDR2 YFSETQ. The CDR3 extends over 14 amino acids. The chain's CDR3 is CASSLGSRVGEQFF. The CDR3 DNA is TGCGCCAGCAGCTTAGGGTCGAGGGTCGGTGAGCAGTTCTTC.

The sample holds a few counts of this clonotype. The CDR3 DNA follows: TGCAGTGGAAGGGGGGGCTCTAGCGGGGCCGACACAGATACGCAGTATTTT. Protein: CSGRGGSSGADTDTQYF. The V and J genes are TRBV20-1 and TRBJ2-3; 9 bases are a match to TRBD2. Trimming took 7 bases from V and 2 from J; bases not matched to a gene: 16. Germline lookup yields CDR1 DFQATT and CDR2 SNEGSKA (reference sequence). The CDR3 length is 17 residues.

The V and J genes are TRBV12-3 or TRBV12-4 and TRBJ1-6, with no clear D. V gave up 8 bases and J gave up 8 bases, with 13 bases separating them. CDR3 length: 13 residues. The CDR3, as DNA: TGTGCCAGCTCGGACGGTTACTATTCACCCCTCCACTTT. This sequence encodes CASSDGYYSPLHF.

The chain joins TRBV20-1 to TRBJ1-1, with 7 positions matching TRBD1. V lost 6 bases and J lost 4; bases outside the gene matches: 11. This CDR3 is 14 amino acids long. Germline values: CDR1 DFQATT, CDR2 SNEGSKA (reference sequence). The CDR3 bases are TGCAGTGCCACACAGGGATCAGGGGGCACTGAAGCTTTCTTT. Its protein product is CSATQGSGGTEAFF.

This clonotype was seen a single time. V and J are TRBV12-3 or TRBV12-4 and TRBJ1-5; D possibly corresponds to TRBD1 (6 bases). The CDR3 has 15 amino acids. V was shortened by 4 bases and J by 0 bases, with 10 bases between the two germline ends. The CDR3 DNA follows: TGTGCCAGCAGTTCCGGGGGGGCTAGCAATCAGCCCCAGCATTTT. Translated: CASSSGGASNQPQHF.

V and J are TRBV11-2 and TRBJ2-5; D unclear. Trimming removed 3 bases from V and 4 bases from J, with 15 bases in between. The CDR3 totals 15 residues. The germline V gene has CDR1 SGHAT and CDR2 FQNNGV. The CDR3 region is CASSFDTPRRETQYF. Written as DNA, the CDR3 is TGTGCCAGCAGCTTTGATACACCTCGGCGAGAGACCCAGTACTTC.